Listed below are T cell receptor beta chains from one sample, sequenced in a study of cytomegalovirus exposure and HLA in healthy donors. The table came from immunoSEQ multiplex PCR; TCRdb's copy has only in-frame clones and leaves some out. The table records more than 100,000 clones, 80% of them present only once. Material: PBMCs. These receptor sequences come from a female donor in good health and CMV-seropositive. CDR3s leave out the opening cysteine and the closing phenylalanine or tryptophan. Fields, in order: V gene, J gene, CDR3 protein.

v_gene: TRBV18; j_gene: TRBJ1-6; CDR3aa: ASSIGTGANNSPLH
v_gene: TRBV11-2; j_gene: TRBJ1-6; CDR3aa: ASSVTGGLSSPLH
v_gene: TRBV9; j_gene: TRBJ2-3; CDR3aa: ASSPQSDTQY
v_gene: TRBV21-1; j_gene: TRBJ2-2; CDR3aa: ASSTLRDSQNTGELF
v_gene: TRBV5-1; j_gene: TRBJ2-6; CDR3aa: ASSYTGDSSGANVLT
v_gene: TRBV6-5; j_gene: TRBJ2-1; CDR3aa: ASSYPSGGNEQF
v_gene: TRBV30; j_gene: TRBJ1-6; CDR3aa: AWSDGGTLH
v_gene: TRBV9; j_gene: TRBJ2-3; CDR3aa: ASSVSPRGTDTQY
v_gene: TRBV19; j_gene: TRBJ2-5; CDR3aa: ASSFRTGLAGEETQY
v_gene: TRBV19; j_gene: TRBJ2-7; CDR3aa: ATQPTGGIYEQY
v_gene: TRBV30; j_gene: TRBJ2-5; CDR3aa: AWNGQETQY
v_gene: TRBV4-1; j_gene: TRBJ2-7; CDR3aa: ASSQGRTGSYEQY
v_gene: TRBV19; j_gene: TRBJ2-2; CDR3aa: ASSSGTGYAGELF
v_gene: TRBV29-1; j_gene: TRBJ2-5; CDR3aa: SLSGVAGAVETQY
v_gene: TRBV19; j_gene: TRBJ1-1; CDR3aa: ASSIGGTMNTEAF
v_gene: TRBV2; j_gene: TRBJ2-1; CDR3aa: ASSYNRGNEQF
v_gene: TRBV11-1; j_gene: TRBJ1-5; CDR3aa: ASSLYSNQPQH
v_gene: TRBV7-8; j_gene: TRBJ1-2; CDR3aa: ASSLAGTAYGYT
v_gene: TRBV7-6; j_gene: TRBJ1-6; CDR3aa: ASSLTGDSPLH
v_gene: TRBV19; j_gene: TRBJ1-2; CDR3aa: ASSLTGYGYT
v_gene: TRBV11-3; j_gene: TRBJ2-7; CDR3aa: ASSFQFSYEQY
v_gene: TRBV14; j_gene: TRBJ2-2; CDR3aa: ASSPGTATGELF
v_gene: TRBV6-6; j_gene: TRBJ1-1; CDR3aa: ASYMNTEAF
v_gene: TRBV5-1; j_gene: TRBJ2-2; CDR3aa: ASSRGQGNTGELF
v_gene: TRBV5-1; j_gene: TRBJ2-1; CDR3aa: ASSFGQGTSNEQF
v_gene: TRBV5-1; j_gene: TRBJ2-5; CDR3aa: ASSLGTGGLGETQY
v_gene: TRBV30; j_gene: TRBJ2-1; CDR3aa: AWASGNEQF
v_gene: TRBV10-3; j_gene: TRBJ1-5; CDR3aa: AIGTGNQPQH
v_gene: TRBV5-1; j_gene: TRBJ2-1; CDR3aa: ASSSPSSSYNEQF
v_gene: TRBV4-3; j_gene: TRBJ2-4; CDR3aa: ASSQDPISGGVRAKNIQY
v_gene: TRBV5-4; j_gene: TRBJ2-7; CDR3aa: ASSLGSTYEQY
v_gene: TRBV4-2; j_gene: TRBJ2-1; CDR3aa: ASSQGSGNEQF
v_gene: TRBV10-3; j_gene: TRBJ1-2; CDR3aa: AISEQVYGYT
v_gene: TRBV19; j_gene: TRBJ1-1; CDR3aa: ASKFHGNTEAF
v_gene: TRBV19; j_gene: TRBJ1-5; CDR3aa: ASSTLGSGNQPQH
v_gene: TRBV5-1; j_gene: TRBJ1-2; CDR3aa: ASSPDRTVNYGYT
v_gene: TRBV25-1; j_gene: TRBJ2-7; CDR3aa: ASSADSYEQY
v_gene: TRBV30; j_gene: TRBJ2-3; CDR3aa: AWQGTSSDTQY
v_gene: TRBV5-5; j_gene: TRBJ2-7; CDR3aa: ASSRTVDTRPEQY
v_gene: TRBV19; j_gene: TRBJ1-3; CDR3aa: ASSRDGGNTIY
v_gene: TRBV18; j_gene: TRBJ1-2; CDR3aa: ASSPMTGEGYT
v_gene: TRBV4-1; j_gene: TRBJ2-7; CDR3aa: ASSHPGQGYEQY
v_gene: TRBV7-8; j_gene: TRBJ1-2; CDR3aa: ASSSTPGNHYGYT
v_gene: TRBV28; j_gene: TRBJ2-3; CDR3aa: ASVEAGAGGDTQY
v_gene: TRBV6-5; j_gene: TRBJ1-4; CDR3aa: ASSSGTGWNEKLF
v_gene: TRBV27; j_gene: TRBJ1-1; CDR3aa: ASSLYTGAMNTEAF
v_gene: TRBV5-6; j_gene: TRBJ2-5; CDR3aa: ASSLAGRGPSQETQY
v_gene: TRBV30; j_gene: TRBJ1-1; CDR3aa: AWSALNTEAF
v_gene: TRBV10-2; j_gene: TRBJ1-2; CDR3aa: ASRAPDRIYGYT
v_gene: TRBV10-3; j_gene: TRBJ1-6; CDR3aa: AISAGNSPLH